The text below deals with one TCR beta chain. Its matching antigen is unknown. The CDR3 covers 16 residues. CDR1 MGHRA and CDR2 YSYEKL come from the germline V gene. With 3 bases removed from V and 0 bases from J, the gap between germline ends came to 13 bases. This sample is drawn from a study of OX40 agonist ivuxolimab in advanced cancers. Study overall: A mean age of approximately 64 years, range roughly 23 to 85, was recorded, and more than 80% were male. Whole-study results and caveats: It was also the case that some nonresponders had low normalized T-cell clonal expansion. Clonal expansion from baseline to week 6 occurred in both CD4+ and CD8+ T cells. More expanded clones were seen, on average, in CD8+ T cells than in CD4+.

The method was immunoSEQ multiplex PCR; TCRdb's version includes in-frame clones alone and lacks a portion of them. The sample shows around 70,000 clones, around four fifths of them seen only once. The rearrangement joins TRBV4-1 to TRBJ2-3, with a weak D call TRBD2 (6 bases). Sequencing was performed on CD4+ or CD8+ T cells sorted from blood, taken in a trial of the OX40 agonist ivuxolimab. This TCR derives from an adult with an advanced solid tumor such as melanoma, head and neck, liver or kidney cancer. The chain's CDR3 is CASSQFRGASTDTQYF. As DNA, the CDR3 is TGCGCCAGCAGCCAGTTCCGCGGGGCGAGCACAGATACGCAGTATTTT.